This T cell receptor beta chain was sequenced in a study of blood T cell repertoires in COVID-19. Background on the study: PBMCs, B-cell-depleted T cells, or T cells were the source of the cDNA or gDNA that made up the material.

Produced via immunoSEQ multiplex PCR; TCRdb's table is partial and in-frame only. Among around 160,000 clones listed, about 86% were seen once. This CDR3 comprises 14 residues. CDR1 is SEHNR, CDR2 FQNEAQ, per germline (reference sequence). The V end was cut by 5 bases, the J end by 0 bases, with 11 bases between. This TCR came from a man in his 60s with acute or convalescent COVID-19. The J gene is TRBJ2-7, the V gene TRBV7-9; a possible D gene is TRBD1 (6 bases). The sequencing sample was made of peripheral blood. The CDR3 DNA follows: TGTGCCAGCAGCCAACAGGGTTACTCCTACGAGCAGTACTTC. Translated: CASSQQGYSYEQYF.